These 21 T cell receptor beta chains share one sample of origin, sequenced in a study of shared clonotypes between healthy human individuals. Profiling relied on immunoSEQ multiplex PCR, and the TCRdb table lists in-frame clones only, not all of them. The repertoire holds around 370,000 clones, with around 96% as singletons. The sample consisted of memory CD8+ T cells sorted from blood. Described subset: CD45RO+ cells pooled with CCR7-negative TemRA cells. The receptors originated from a man younger than 40 in good health.

This clone was recorded only once. The gene calls are TRBV10-1 and TRBJ1-1, with a possible D match to TRBD1 (5 bases). CDR1 and CDR2 from the germline V gene are WNHNN and SYGVQD (reference sequence). V lost 2 bases to trimming and J lost 5 bases, with 15 bases between them. This CDR3 is 15 amino acids long. The CDR3 DNA reads TGCGCCAGCAGTGAGATAGGGCAGGGTAGGACTGAAGCTTTCTTT. Amino acid sequence: CASSEIGQGRTEAFF.

The V gene is TRBV5-4, the J gene TRBJ2-1; 7 positions agree with TRBD2. CDR3 length equals 13 residues. The junction had 5 bases not matched to a gene; V was cut back by 7 bases and J by 4 bases. CDR1 is SGHNT, CDR2 YYREEE, per germline (reference sequence). CDR3 bases: TGTGCCAGCGAGGTGGGAGGGTACAATGAGCAGTTCTTC. Its translation: CASEVGGYNEQFF.

The chain has TRBV25-1 and TRBJ2-5; 7 bases agree with TRBD1. V lost 6 bases and J lost 5; bases outside the gene matches: 6. This CDR3 comprises 13 residues. Germline V CDR1 and CDR2: MGHDK, SYGVNS. The CDR3 protein is CASSLGTVETQYF. The CDR3 DNA follows: TGTGCCAGCAGCCTCGGGACAGTGGAGACCCAGTACTTC.

This chain joins TRBV27 and TRBJ1-2, with D possibly matching TRBD1 (5 bases). The germline V gene has CDR1 MNHEY and CDR2 SMNVEV (reference sequence). The CDR3 has 14 residues. V was pared by 1 base and J by 4 bases, with 10 bases between. The CDR3 DNA is TGTGCCAGCAGTTTATTGGGGCGCGGCTATGGCTACACCTTC. It translates to CASSLLGRGYGYTF.

This chain uses TRBV5-1 with TRBJ2-7; D gene uncertain. This CDR3 spans 13 amino acids. Germline CDR1 is SGHRS and CDR2 is YFSETQ. Trimming stripped 4 bases from V and 2 bases from J, with 10 bases between. The CDR3 sequence: CASSILDTYEQYF. The CDR3 DNA sequence: TGCGCCAGCAGCATCTTAGACACCTACGAGCAGTACTTC.

The rearrangement uses TRBV19 and TRBJ2-7; D may be TRBD2 (6 bases). Per the germline V gene, CDR1 is LNHDA and CDR2 is SQIVND (reference sequence). The CDR3 runs 18 residues. Trimming shortened V by 5 bases and J by 0 bases, and 23 bases separated the two germline ends. This chain's CDR3 is CASSPDEAHGRGSYEQYF. The CDR3 region has the DNA TGTGCCAGTAGTCCCGACGAGGCTCATGGGCGGGGCTCCTACGAGCAGTACTTC.

The chain uses TRBV27 and TRBJ1-2, with no clear D. The ends were cut back, 3 bases at V and 3 bases at J, with 17 bases in the middle. This CDR3 has 16 residues. The germline gives CDR1 MNHEY, CDR2 SMNVEV (reference sequence). CDR3 DNA sequence: TGTGCCAGCAGTTTGGTCGGGGAGGAGAACTACTATGGCTACACCTTC. Protein product: CASSLVGEENYYGYTF.

Here the CDR3 reads CASSRADRVGSYEQYF. The CDR3 bases are TGTGCCAGCAGCCGAGCCGACAGGGTAGGGTCCTACGAGCAGTACTTC. This sequence joins TRBV28 and TRBJ2-7, with 7 bases identical to TRBD1. Germline CDR1 reads MDHEN; CDR2 reads SYDVKM. Losses at the gene ends were 6 bases for V and 1 base for J; bases not matched to a gene: 12. This CDR3 has 16 amino acids.

A remark on this clone: Other DNA sequences within the sample encode an identical CDR3. This rearrangement joins TRBV28 to TRBJ1-3; D is ambiguous. Trimming shortened V by 2 bases and J by 4 bases, and 9 bases separated the two germline ends. The CDR3 contains 14 residues. Per the germline V gene, CDR1 is MDHEN and CDR2 is SYDVKM. The CDR3 reads CASSLAGSGNTIYF. Written as DNA, the CDR3 is TGTGCCAGCAGTTTAGCGGGGAGCGGAAACACCATATATTTT.

V and J are TRBV2 and TRBJ2-7; 7 nucleotides line up with TRBD1. Germline CDR1 is SNHLY and CDR2 is FYNNEI. The CDR3 runs 14 residues. V gave up 4 bases and J gave up 3 bases; unmatched junction bases: 6. CDR3 in amino acids: CASSALDRFYEQYF. CDR3 DNA sequence: TGTGCCAGCAGTGCATTGGACAGGTTCTACGAGCAGTACTTC.

The chain employs TRBV10-2 and TRBJ2-1; D uncertain. The CDR3 covers 11 residues. Germline V lookup: CDR1 WSHSY, CDR2 SAAADI. Between the trimmed V and J ends, which lost 1 base and 9 bases, there was a span of 4 bases. The CDR3 DNA is TGCGCCAGCAGTGAGTGGAGTGAGCAGTTCTTC. It yields the protein CASSEWSEQFF.

This clone was detected only once. This chain uses TRBV28 with TRBJ2-7; 7 bases align to TRBD2. The junction had 3 bases not matched to a gene; V was cut back by 7 bases and J by 3 bases. The CDR3 runs to 12 residues. Per the germline V gene, CDR1 is MDHEN and CDR2 is SYDVKM. CDR3 sequence (DNA): TGTGCCAGCATGGGGGGGTACTACGAGCAGTACTTC. It codes for CASMGGYYEQYF.

CDR3 nucleotide sequence: TGTGCCAGCAGTAAGGGACTAGCGGACGCCCAAGAGACCCAGTACTTC. Translation gives CASSKGLADAQETQYF. The chain combines TRBV28 with TRBJ2-5, with TRBD2 matching over 11 bases. This CDR3 has 16 amino acids. Per germline, CDR1 MDHEN and CDR2 SYDVKM. The junction had 6 bases not matched to a gene; V was cut back by 5 bases and J by 1 base.

The chain recombines TRBV20-1 with TRBJ2-7; D is uncertain. Germline CDR1 and CDR2: DFQATT and SNEGSKA (reference sequence). The CDR3 sequence is 11 residues long. Trimming took off 2 bases at V and 5 bases at J, with 7 bases between the two ends. CDR3 sequence reads: CSARSRDEQYF. CDR3 nucleotides: TGCAGTGCTAGATCCCGGGACGAGCAGTACTTC.

V and J are TRBV7-9 and TRBJ2-1, with 11 bases aligning to TRBD2. The CDR3 totals 16 residues. The J segment lost 8 bases and the V segment lost 7 bases, leaving 13 bases of the junction unmatched. Germline-derived CDR1 and CDR2 are SEHNR and FQNEAQ (reference sequence). CDR3 region: CASIKRLAGGPYEQFF. Written as DNA, the CDR3 is TGTGCCAGCATTAAGAGGTTAGCGGGAGGGCCATATGAGCAGTTCTTC.

The CDR3 nucleotides are TGCGCCAGCAGCAAAAACACCGGGGAGCTGTTTTTT. It specifies CASSKNTGELFF. The chain employs TRBV5-1 and TRBJ2-2; the D is unclear. CDR1 is SGHRS, CDR2 YFSETQ, per germline. This CDR3 region has 12 residues. The germline V and J ends were trimmed by 4 bases and 2 bases, with 3 bases remaining between them.

The rearrangement links TRBV4-2 to TRBJ1-4; no firm D call. Germline assignment: CDR1 LGHNA and CDR2 YNFKEQ. Trimming stripped 6 bases from V and 3 bases from J, with 8 bases between. This CDR3 is built from 13 residues. The CDR3 region has the DNA TGTGCCAGCAGACCCGCCTCTAATGAAAAACTGTTTTTT. Its translation: CASRPASNEKLFF.

The J gene is TRBJ2-6, the V gene TRBV5-1, with 7 nucleotides matching TRBD1. V gave up 5 bases and J gave up 2 bases; unmatched junction bases: 13. CDR3 size: 18 residues. Germline V lookup: CDR1 SGHRS, CDR2 YFSETQ. The CDR3: CASSSATGLSTGANVLTF. In DNA, the CDR3 is TGCGCCAGCAGTAGCGCGACAGGGTTATCGACTGGGGCCAACGTCCTGACTTTC.

DNA for the CDR3: TGCAGTGCTAGAGGGACGTCTGAAGCTTTCTTT. This translates into CSARGTSEAFF. The rearrangement joins TRBV20-1 to TRBJ1-1; D not certain. The CDR3 is 11 amino acids. V lost 1 base to trimming and J lost 6 bases, with 6 bases between them. Germline-derived CDR1 and CDR2 are DFQATT and SNEGSKA (reference sequence).

V is TRBV7-3 and J is TRBJ2-1; 9 nucleotides agree with TRBD2. The trim removed 5 bases at V and 6 bases at J, leaving 5 bases unmatched. Germline values: CDR1 SGHTA, CDR2 FQGTGA. The CDR3 runs to 14 residues. The CDR3 region has the DNA TGTGCCAGCAGCATCAGTAGCGGGGGCAATGAGCAGTTCTTC. This codes for CASSISSGGNEQFF. Drawing the rest from reference TRBV7-3 and TRBJ2-1, the complete variable domain is GAGVSQTPSNKVTEKGKYVELRCDPISGHTALYWYRQSLGQGPEFLIYFQGTGAADDSGLPNDRFFAVRPEGSVSTLKIQRTERGDSAVYLCASSISSGGNEQFFGPGTRLTVL.

V is TRBV28 and J is TRBJ2-2; 9 bases fit TRBD2. Germline V gives CDR1 MDHEN, CDR2 SYDVKM. V lost 1 base and J lost 9; bases outside the gene matches: 6. The CDR3 sequence is 15 residues long. The CDR3 here is CASSLSSGNSRELFF. The CDR3 DNA reads TGTGCCAGCAGTTTATCTAGCGGGAACAGTAGGGAGCTGTTTTTT.